This passage covers 28 T cell receptor beta chains from one sample sequenced in a study of molecular identifiers for immune sequencing clone quantification. Each CDR3 protein gets one entry after TCRdb re-called the PCR reads with MiXCR. The sample contains approximately 500,000 distinct CDR3 sequences, around 23% of which appear only once. The sample was naive CD8+ T cells from blood, with Jurkat cell RNA spiked in. Subset denoted: FACS-sorted CD8+CD4-CCR7+CD45RA+ naive T cells. The receptors originated from a human donor in good health. Some libraries in this study had Jurkat cell RNA spiked in.

In the case of this clonotype: Lacking the conserved final phenylalanine or tryptophan, this CDR3 likely reflects a read error. The chain combines TRBV27 with TRBJ1-1, with a tentative D call TRBD1 (5 bases). V was trimmed by 7 bases and J by 3 bases, leaving 18 bases between them. The CDR3 is 15 amino acids. The germline V gene encodes CDR1 MNHEY and CDR2 SMNVEV (reference sequence). The CDR3 nucleotides read TGTGCCAGCAAAGAACAGGTGCATTTATACACTGAAGCTTTCGTT. It yields the protein CASKEQVHLYTEAFV.

This clonotype was counted a few times. This rearrangement joins TRBV9 to TRBJ1-2; 11 nucleotides line up with TRBD1. The germline V gene has CDR1 SGDLS and CDR2 YYNGEE. The CDR3 totals 15 residues. With V trimmed by 3 bases and J by 0 bases, 1 base remained unmatched. The CDR3 loop is CASSAGQGANYGYTF. The CDR3 nucleotides read TGTGCCAGCAGCGCGGGACAGGGGGCTAACTATGGCTACACCTTC.

About this clonotype itself: This clone may be a read error of a much larger clone one base away. The gene calls are TRBV29-1 and TRBJ1-2, with a tentative D call TRBD1 (6 bases). Germline values: CDR1 SQVTM, CDR2 ANQGSEA. The CDR3 loop spans 12 amino acids. V was pared by 2 bases and J by 12 bases, with 16 bases between. The CDR3 DNA reads TGCAGCGTTGAACCGACAGGAGAAGGCCACACCTTC. It specifies CSVEPTGEGHTF.

Only a few counts were recorded for this clonotype. The CDR3 DNA follows: TGTGCCAGCAGTTATACTAGTCAACAGACCGGGGAGCTGTTTTTT. Translated, it gives CASSYTSQQTGELFF. The chain combines TRBV6-2 or TRBV6-3 with TRBJ2-2; a possible D gene is TRBD2 (5 bases). CDR1 is MNHEY, CDR2 SVGEGT, per germline. CDR3 length: 15 residues. V was clipped by 3 bases and J by 5 bases, with 13 bases between them.

The V gene is TRBV20-1, the J gene TRBJ2-7, with D unresolved. Between the trimmed V and J ends, which lost 0 bases and 2 bases, there was a span of 11 bases. Germline V gene sequence: CDR1 DFQATT, CDR2 SNEGSKA (reference sequence). This CDR3 region has 14 residues. This CDR3 is CSARDGAITYEQYF. In nucleotides, the CDR3 is TGCAGTGCTAGAGATGGCGCTATAACCTACGAGCAGTACTTC.

Many counts were recorded for this clonotype. This chain connects TRBV5-1 to TRBJ2-2; TRBD2 matches at 10 bases. Germline lookup yields CDR1 SGHRS and CDR2 YFSETQ. The V gene end was trimmed by 4 bases and the J gene end by 1 base; junction bases not matched to a gene: 4. This CDR3 has 16 amino acids. CDR3 coding DNA: TGCGCCAGCAGCGCCACTAGCGGGGAGAACACCGGGGAGCTGTTTTTT. Residues: CASSATSGENTGELFF.

This clonotype was counted between two and nine times. The genes are TRBV7-9 and TRBJ1-1, with TRBD1 matching 7 bases. V was pared by 3 bases and J by 10 bases, with 5 bases of the junction left unmatched. Looked up from germline, CDR1 is SEHNR and CDR2 is FQNEAQ (reference sequence). The CDR3 spans 12 residues. The DNA for the CDR3 is TGTGCCAGCAGCTTCGGGGACAGCGGAGCTTTCTTT. Protein product: CASSFGDSGAFF.

V and J are TRBV2 and TRBJ1-5, with D uncertain. Germline values: CDR1 SNHLY, CDR2 FYNNEI. This CDR3 is 15 amino acids long. Trimming cost V 4 bases and J 0 bases, with 10 bases left between them. The CDR3, as DNA: TGTGCCAGCAGTGTGTACGGGAATAGCAATCAGCCCCAGCATTTT. Encoded protein: CASSVYGNSNQPQHF.

This clonotype came up a few times. The rearrangement links TRBV6-6 to TRBJ1-1, with a weak D call TRBD1 (5 bases). CDR1 is MNHNY, CDR2 SVGAGI, per germline (reference sequence). The V gene lost 6 bases and the J gene lost 5 bases, with 16 bases spanning the gap. The CDR3 has 14 amino acids. This chain's CDR3 is CASSPRKGTTEAFF. CDR3 in DNA: TGTGCCAGCAGCCCCCGAAAAGGGACGACTGAAGCTTTCTTT.

This clonotype was detected a few times. V is TRBV6-2 or TRBV6-3 and J is TRBJ1-2; D might be TRBD1 (6 bases). The V end was cut by 0 bases, the J end by 3 bases, with 14 bases between. The CDR3 is 16 residues long. CDR1 is MNHEY, CDR2 SVGEGT, per germline. The chain's CDR3 is CASSYSIYRTDYGYTF. For the CDR3, the DNA is TGTGCCAGCAGTTACTCGATATATCGGACAGACTATGGCTACACCTTC.

The V gene is TRBV12-3 or TRBV12-4, the J gene TRBJ1-2; perhaps TRBD1 as D (5 bases). V was cut by 7 bases and J by 8 bases, with 14 bases left in between. The CDR3 length is 12 residues. CDR3 sequence: CASKTGGRGYTF. The CDR3 DNA reads as TGTGCCAGCAAAACAGGAGGTCGGGGCTACACCTTC.

The rearrangement uses TRBV6-2 or TRBV6-3 and TRBJ2-3; no firm D call. Trimming took off 5 bases at V and 0 bases at J, with 15 bases between the two ends. This CDR3 spans 16 amino acids. Germline CDR1 reads MNHEY; CDR2 reads SVGEGT. CDR3 in amino acids: CASSGETKSSTDTQYF. The CDR3 region has the DNA TGTGCCAGCAGTGGTGAGACAAAAAGTAGCACAGATACGCAGTATTTT.

Ten or more counts support this clonotype. V is TRBV20-1 and J is TRBJ2-7; 7 nucleotides agree with TRBD2. V shed 1 base and J 2 bases; nucleotides not matched to a gene: 5. The germline gives CDR1 DFQATT, CDR2 SNEGSKA (reference sequence). CDR3 length: 14 residues. DNA of the CDR3: TGCAGTGCTAGAGTTAAGCGGGGCCCCTACGAGCAGTACTTC. This encodes CSARVKRGPYEQYF.

This clonotype showed up just a few times. J is TRBJ2-7 and V is TRBV12-3 or TRBV12-4; D not resolved. Trimming took 6 bases from V and 5 from J, leaving 17 bases between them. The CDR3 sequence is 14 residues long. The DNA for the CDR3 is TGTGCCAGCAGCCCGTTTGGGTCCTCTGACGAGCAGTACTTC. Residues: CASSPFGSSDEQYF.

This clonotype was found a few times. The chain has TRBV4-1 and TRBJ1-1; D not resolved. Germline V CDR1 and CDR2: MGHRA, YSYEKL. Trimming removed 1 base at V and 8 bases at J, with 8 bases between. The CDR3 runs 12 residues. This CDR3 reads CASSQVSGEAFF. The CDR3 nucleotides are TGCGCCAGCAGCCAAGTGTCAGGAGAAGCTTTCTTT.

Comment on this clonotype: Since a much larger clone is just one base distant, this may be a read error. The genes are TRBV7-9 and TRBJ2-7; D may be TRBD1 or TRBD2 (5 bases each). With 4 bases removed from V and 5 bases from J, the gap between germline ends came to 15 bases. CDR1 and CDR2 (germline): SEHNR, FQNEAQ (reference sequence). The CDR3 spans 14 residues. The CDR3 coding sequence is TGTGCCAGCAGCTGGGACCCTTCTGGCCACGAGCAGTACTTC. It translates to CASSWDPSGHEQYF.

Concerning this clonotype: The germline gene is not matched at one end of the junction; a read error may be the cause. CDR3 region: CGSSVAGVTGGLFF. The CDR3 DNA sequence: TGTGGCAGCAGCGTAGCGGGGGTAACCGGGGGGCTGTTTTTT. The genes are TRBV11-3 and TRBJ2-2, with TRBD2 identical over 9 bases. This CDR3 is 14 amino acids long. Germline assignment: CDR1 SGHNT and CDR2 YENEEA.

V and J are TRBV6-5 and TRBJ1-1; 7 bases match TRBD1. Germline V gene sequence: CDR1 MNHEY, CDR2 SVGAGI. The trim removed 2 bases at V and 4 bases at J, leaving 4 bases unmatched. The CDR3 has 14 residues. CDR3 amino acids: CASSYKGGVTEAFF. In DNA, the CDR3 is TGTGCCAGCAGTTACAAAGGGGGCGTCACTGAAGCTTTCTTT.

This clonotype was detected only a few times. The rearrangement joins TRBV13 to TRBJ2-4; D gene uncertain. CDR1 and CDR2 (germline): PRHDT, FYEKMQ (reference sequence). The CDR3 has 14 amino acids. Deletions cut 5 bases from V and 0 bases from J, with 8 bases between. The CDR3 DNA sequence: TGTGCCAGCAGCGACCGTGGAGCCAAAAACATTCAGTACTTC. It yields the protein CASSDRGAKNIQYF.

The J gene is TRBJ2-7, the V gene TRBV6-5; TRBD2 is a possible D gene (6 bases). This CDR3 has 16 residues. Germline CDR1 is MNHEY and CDR2 is SVGAGI. V dropped 6 bases and J dropped 0 bases, with 18 bases sitting between them. The CDR3 sequence is CASSPSDGSTSYEQYF. The CDR3 region has the DNA TGTGCCAGCAGCCCGAGTGACGGGAGCACCTCCTACGAGCAGTACTTC.

This clonotype was seen a few times. The rearrangement links TRBV11-2 to TRBJ2-7, with D maybe TRBD1 (5 bases). Germline lookup yields CDR1 SGHAT and CDR2 FQNNGV. The CDR3 length is 16 residues. The V and J ends lost 4 bases and 2 bases respectively, with 18 bases between them. DNA of the CDR3: TGTGCCAGCAGCTCGTGGGGCAGAGAAGATACCTACGAGCAGTACTTC. Translated: CASSSWGREDTYEQYF.

This clonotype has ten or more counts. The rearrangement joins TRBV28 to TRBJ2-7; tentatively, D is TRBD1 or TRBD2 (5 bases each). Between the trimmed V and J ends, which lost 5 bases and 4 bases, there was a span of 24 bases. Per the germline V gene, CDR1 is MDHEN and CDR2 is SYDVKM. The CDR3 totals 17 residues. The CDR3 DNA follows: TGTGCCAGCAGTCTCCCATACTCCAGGGAAGAGGGATACGAGCAGTACTTC. Protein: CASSLPYSREEGYEQYF.

Concerning this clonotype: This clone may be a read error of a much larger clone one base away. DNA for the CDR3: TGTGCCAGCCTTCAGGCGGACACCGGGGAGCTGTTTTTT. This gives the protein CASLQADTGELFF. This chain connects TRBV28 to TRBJ2-2; D is undetermined. CDR1 is MDHEN, CDR2 SYDVKM, per germline. The CDR3 length is 13 residues. The V end was cut by 8 bases, the J end by 3 bases, with 10 bases between.

This clonotype was counted a few times. This sequence joins TRBV6-2 or TRBV6-3 and TRBJ2-7; weak D call: TRBD2 (5 bases). In germline, CDR1 is MNHEY, CDR2 SVGEGT. The CDR3 runs 14 residues. V shed 7 bases and J shed 0 bases, with 13 bases lying between them. DNA of the CDR3: TGTGCCAGCACCCCGGTTGGGAGCTCCTACGAGCAGTACTTC. Its translation is CASTPVGSSYEQYF.

This clonotype has at least ten counts. This chain links TRBV5-5 with TRBJ2-3; 12 bases map to TRBD2. This CDR3 is 16 amino acids long. Germline CDR1 and CDR2: SGHKS and YYEKEE (reference sequence). Trimming cost V 3 bases and J 2 bases; bases outside gene matches: 4. The CDR3, as DNA: TGTGCCAGCAGCTCCGGACTAGCGGGACTCACAGATACGCAGTATTTT. Its translation is CASSSGLAGLTDTQYF.

For this clonotype: Possible read error: a much larger clone is one base away. The chain links TRBV29-1 to TRBJ2-2; D is uncertain. The CDR3 spans 14 residues. The V gene's germline CDR1 is SQVTM and CDR2 ANQGSEA. The CDR3 DNA reads TGCAGCGTTGAAGATCCGCCGAACGCCGGGGAGCTGTTTTTT. Amino acids: CSVEDPPNAGELFF.

This clonotype was found many times. The rearrangement joins TRBV6-5 to TRBJ2-7, with D unresolved. The germline V and J ends were trimmed by 0 bases and 2 bases, with 11 bases remaining between them. Germline V gene data show CDR1 as MNHEY and CDR2 as SVGAGI. This CDR3 has 15 amino acids. CDR3: CASSYSFGMTYEQYF. As DNA, the CDR3 is TGTGCCAGCAGTTACTCGTTCGGAATGACCTACGAGCAGTACTTC.

Turning to this clonotype: No conserved phenylalanine or tryptophan is present at the end of the CDR3, so a read error is the likely explanation. V is TRBV7-9 and J is TRBJ2-7; 9 nucleotides line up with TRBD1. CDR1 and CDR2 (germline): SEHNR, FQNEAQ (reference sequence). This CDR3 is built from 14 residues. V lost 5 bases, J lost 7 bases, and 9 bases stayed unmatched. Here the CDR3 DNA reads TGTGCCAGCAGCCAAGGACAGGGGTTTGGGGAGCAGTACTCC. Translated, it gives CASSQGQGFGEQYS.